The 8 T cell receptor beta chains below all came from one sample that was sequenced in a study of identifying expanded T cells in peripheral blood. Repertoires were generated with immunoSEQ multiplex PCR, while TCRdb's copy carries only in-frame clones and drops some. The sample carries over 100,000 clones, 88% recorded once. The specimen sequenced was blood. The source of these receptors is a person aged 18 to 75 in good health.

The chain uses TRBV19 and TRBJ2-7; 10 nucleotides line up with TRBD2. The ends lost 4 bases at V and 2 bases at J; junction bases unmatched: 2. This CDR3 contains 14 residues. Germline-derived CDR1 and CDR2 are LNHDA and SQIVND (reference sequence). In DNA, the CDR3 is TGTGCCAGTAGTAGGCTAGCGGGAGCCTACGAGCAGTACTTC. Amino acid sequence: CASSRLAGAYEQYF.

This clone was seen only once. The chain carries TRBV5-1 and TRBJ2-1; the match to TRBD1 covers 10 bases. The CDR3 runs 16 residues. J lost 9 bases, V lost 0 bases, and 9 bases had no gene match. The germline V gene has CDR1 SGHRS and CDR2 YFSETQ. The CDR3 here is CASSLEIRDRGGEQFF. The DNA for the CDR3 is TGCGCCAGCAGCTTGGAAATTCGGGACAGGGGAGGTGAGCAGTTCTTC.

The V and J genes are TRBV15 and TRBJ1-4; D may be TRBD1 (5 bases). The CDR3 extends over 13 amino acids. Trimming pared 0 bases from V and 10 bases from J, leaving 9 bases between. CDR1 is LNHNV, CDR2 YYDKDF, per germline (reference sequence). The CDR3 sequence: CATSRDTGGKLFF. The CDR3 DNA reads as TGTGCCACCAGCAGAGATACGGGGGGAAAACTGTTTTTT.

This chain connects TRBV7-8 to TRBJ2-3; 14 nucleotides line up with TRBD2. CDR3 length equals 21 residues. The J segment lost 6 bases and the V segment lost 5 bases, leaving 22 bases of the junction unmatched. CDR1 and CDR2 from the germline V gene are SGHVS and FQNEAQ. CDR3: CASSPAFPTSGRASGLDTQYF. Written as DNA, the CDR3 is TGTGCCAGCAGCCCGGCCTTTCCGACTAGCGGGAGGGCTAGCGGTTTGGATACGCAGTATTTT.

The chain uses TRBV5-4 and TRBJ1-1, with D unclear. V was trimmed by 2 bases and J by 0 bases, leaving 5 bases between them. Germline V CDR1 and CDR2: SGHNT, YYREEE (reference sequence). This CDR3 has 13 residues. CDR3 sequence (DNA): TGTGCCAGCAGCTTCCCCATGAACACTGAAGCTTTCTTT. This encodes CASSFPMNTEAFF.

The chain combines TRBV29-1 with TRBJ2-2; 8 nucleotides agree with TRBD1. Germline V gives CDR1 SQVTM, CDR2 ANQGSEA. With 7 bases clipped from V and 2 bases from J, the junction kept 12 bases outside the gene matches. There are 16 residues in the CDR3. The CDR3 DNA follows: TGCAGCGCCAATGACAGGGGCGCCTCCAACACCGGGGAGCTGTTTTTT. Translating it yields CSANDRGASNTGELFF.

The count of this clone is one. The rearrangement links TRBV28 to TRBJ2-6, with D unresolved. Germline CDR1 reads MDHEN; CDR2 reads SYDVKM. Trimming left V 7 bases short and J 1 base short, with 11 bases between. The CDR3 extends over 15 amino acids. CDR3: CASTRPESGANVLTF. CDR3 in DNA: TGTGCCAGCACCCGACCAGAATCTGGGGCCAACGTCCTGACTTTC. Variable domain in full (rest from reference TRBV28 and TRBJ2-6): DVKVTQSSRYLVKRTGEKVFLECVQDMDHENMFWYRQDPGLGLRLIYFSYDVKMKEKGDIPEGYSVSREKKERFSLILESASTNQTSMYLCASTRPESGANVLTFGAGSRLTVL.

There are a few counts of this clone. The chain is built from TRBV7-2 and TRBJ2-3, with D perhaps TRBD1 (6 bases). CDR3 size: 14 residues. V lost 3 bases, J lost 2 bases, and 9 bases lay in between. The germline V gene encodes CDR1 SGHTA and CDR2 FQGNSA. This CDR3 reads CASSLGAITDTQYF. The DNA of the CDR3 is TGTGCCAGCAGCTTGGGGGCAATCACAGATACGCAGTATTTT.